The 19 T cell receptor beta chains below all came from one sample that was sequenced in a study of beta chain features in type 1 diabetes. Notes on the study in general: Moderate yet significant TCRB CDR3 shortening was seen in Type 1 diabetes patients in all four CD4+ subsets.

Every bit of the isolated RNA underwent reverse transcription, so sequencing read expressed TCRB transcripts. Generated by immunoSEQ multiplex PCR, the TCRdb table keeps only in-frame clones and is missing some. Among about 190,000 clones listed, under 9.5% were seen once. Antigens for these TCRs are unknown. Sequencing was performed on central memory CD4+ T cells from blood. These receptors originate from a young man with type 1 diabetes.

This clone turned up a few times. The chain employs TRBV6-5 and TRBJ1-1, with unresolved D. V dropped 0 bases and J dropped 4 bases, with 6 bases sitting between them. The CDR3 loop spans 13 amino acids. Germline values: CDR1 MNHEY, CDR2 SVGAGI. The CDR3 DNA follows: TGTGCCAGCAGTTACTCTGTGCGCACTGAAGCTTTCTTT. Amino acid sequence: CASSYSVRTEAFF.

The table lists this clone with many counts. The chain carries TRBV4-3 and TRBJ1-2, with D unclear. Germline CDR1 is LGHNA and CDR2 is YSLEER. The CDR3 spans 14 residues. With 4 bases removed from V and 5 bases from J, the gap between germline ends came to 14 bases. The CDR3 bases are TGCGCCAGCAGCCCAGTGAACAAAGATTATGGCTACACCTTC. It specifies CASSPVNKDYGYTF.

This clone turned up a few times. The genes are TRBV11-3 and TRBJ2-7; D possibly corresponds to TRBD1 (6 bases). Germline CDR1 SGHNT, CDR2 YENEEA. The CDR3 sequence is 12 residues long. V was shortened by 5 bases and J by 7 bases, with 12 bases between the two germline ends. The CDR3 sequence is CASSTGIGEQYF. CDR3 coding DNA: TGTGCCAGCAGCACAGGGATAGGGGAGCAGTACTTC. Together with reference TRBV11-3 and TRBJ2-7, the CDR3 gives the full variable domain: EAGVVQSPRYKIIEKKQPVAFWCNPISGHNTLYWYLQNLGQGPELLIRYENEEAVDDSQLPKDRFSAERLKGVDSTLKIQPAELGDSAVYLCASSTGIGEQYFGPGTRLTVT.

This clone came up a few times. The chain is built from TRBV27 and TRBJ2-1, with TRBD2 as a possible D gene (5 bases). The CDR3 runs to 15 residues. Germline V gives CDR1 MNHEY, CDR2 SMNVEV (reference sequence). Trimming took 8 bases from V and 5 from J, leaving 19 bases between them. Here the CDR3 reads CASLGLPQSNNEQFF. CDR3 DNA sequence: TGTGCCAGCCTAGGACTGCCTCAATCAAACAATGAGCAGTTCTTC.

The chain links TRBV29-1 to TRBJ1-5, with 10 nucleotides matching TRBD1. The V and J ends lost 7 bases and 7 bases, in that order; junction bases with no gene match: 4. The CDR3 sequence is 12 residues long. Per the germline V gene, CDR1 is SQVTM and CDR2 is ANQGSEA. CDR3 protein: CSAGTGDQPQHF. DNA for the CDR3: TGCAGCGCCGGGACAGGGGACCAGCCCCAGCATTTT. Supplemented by reference TRBV29-1 and TRBJ1-5, the full variable domain reads SAVISQKPSRDICQRGTSLTIQCQVDSQVTMMFWYRQQPGQSLTLIATANQGSEATYESGFVIDKFPISRPNLTFSTLTVSNMSPEDSSIYLCSAGTGDQPQHFGDGTRLSIL.

The chain carries TRBV7-9 and TRBJ1-4; D is unresolved. V dropped 4 bases and J dropped 8 bases, with 14 bases sitting between them. Germline V gives CDR1 SEHNR, CDR2 FQNEAQ (reference sequence). CDR3 length equals 14 residues. The CDR3 sequence is CASSSSGSGEKLFF. DNA for the CDR3: TGTGCCAGCAGCTCTTCGGGAAGCGGCGAAAAACTGTTTTTT.

The chain employs TRBV19 and TRBJ2-7; 7 bases align to TRBD1. The germline CDR1 and CDR2 sequences are LNHDA and SQIVND (reference sequence). Germline trimming cut 7 bases from V and 2 bases from J; bases unmatched to any gene: 8. The CDR3 loop spans 14 amino acids. CDR3 DNA: TGTGCCAGTAAGGCGTCCACAGGGGCCTACGAGCAGTACTTC. Protein sequence: CASKASTGAYEQYF.

J is TRBJ1-2 and V is TRBV7-2, with TRBD1 matching over 9 bases. CDR1 is SGHTA, CDR2 FQGNSA, per germline. The V segment lost 6 bases and the J segment 6 bases; nucleotides outside the gene matches: 11. The CDR3 spans 15 residues. CDR3 sequence (DNA): TGTGCCAGCAGACTTGAACAGGGGGCGCAAAATGGCTACACCTTC. This translates into CASRLEQGAQNGYTF.

This clone has just a few counts. The J gene is TRBJ2-5, the V gene TRBV11-3; D possibly corresponds to TRBD1 (6 bases). Germline CDR1 reads SGHNT; CDR2 reads YENEEA. The CDR3 is 14 amino acids. V was trimmed by 4 bases and J by 7 bases, leaving 16 bases between them. The CDR3 DNA is TGTGCCAGCAGCTGGGACAATGGATCGGGGACCCAGTACTTC. It specifies CASSWDNGSGTQYF.

This clone was observed a few times. V usage is TRBV29-1 and J usage is TRBJ2-1, with 10 nucleotides matching TRBD2. The CDR3 runs 22 residues. V was clipped by 6 bases and J by 0 bases; unmatched bases: 26. Looked up from germline, CDR1 is SQVTM and CDR2 is ANQGSEA. DNA for the CDR3: TGCAGCGTCCCCGACTCTACATCTAGCGGGAGCTGGACCGCAAGCTCCTACAATGAGCAGTTCTTC. It yields the protein CSVPDSTSSGSWTASSYNEQFF.

This chain connects TRBV5-4 to TRBJ1-2, with 9 positions matching TRBD1. The germline V gene encodes CDR1 SGHNT and CDR2 YYREEE (reference sequence). This CDR3 comprises 14 residues. V was pared by 4 bases and J by 2 bases, with 3 bases of the junction left unmatched. Here the CDR3 DNA reads TGTGCCAGCAGCCCGGGACAGGGAAACTATGGCTACACCTTC. Protein product: CASSPGQGNYGYTF.

This clone was found many times. The V and J genes are TRBV4-3 and TRBJ1-5, with 7 bases matching TRBD1. Germline V gene data show CDR1 as LGHNA and CDR2 as YSLEER. Unmatched junction bases numbered 0, after V lost 3 bases and J lost 4 bases. The CDR3 has 13 residues. The CDR3 DNA reads TGCGCCAGCAGCCAGGACAGGAATCAGCCCCAGCATTTT. Protein: CASSQDRNQPQHF.

The V call is TRBV9, the J call TRBJ2-2, with 9 nucleotides matching TRBD1. Looked up from germline, CDR1 is SGDLS and CDR2 is YYNGEE. V was pared by 5 bases and J by 3 bases, with 5 bases of the junction left unmatched. The CDR3 covers 15 residues. The CDR3, as DNA: TGTGCCAGCAGTACAGGGGGCTCATACACCGGGGAGCTGTTTTTT. Translated, it gives CASSTGGSYTGELFF.

The J gene is TRBJ2-7, the V gene TRBV30, with D perhaps TRBD1 (5 bases). Germline assignment: CDR1 GTSNPN and CDR2 SVGIG (reference sequence). CDR3 length: 14 residues. Trimming took 0 bases from V and 2 from J, leaving 11 bases between them. CDR3 amino acids: CAWSVSQDPYEQYF. Written as DNA, the CDR3 is TGTGCCTGGAGTGTCTCACAGGACCCCTACGAGCAGTACTTC.

The chain employs TRBV2 and TRBJ2-7, with D possibly matching TRBD2 (5 bases). The CDR3 contains 15 residues. CDR1 SNHLY and CDR2 FYNNEI come from the germline V gene. Trimming left V 7 bases short and J 0 bases short, with 16 bases between. CDR3 residues: CASMALQRSSYEQYF. DNA of the CDR3: TGTGCCAGCATGGCCCTACAGCGGAGCTCCTACGAGCAGTACTTC.

This clone was seen a few times. CDR3 protein: CSAGQQNTEAFF. For the CDR3, the DNA is TGCAGCGCCGGACAGCAGAACACTGAAGCTTTCTTT. The chain joins TRBV29-1 to TRBJ1-1; D may be TRBD1 (6 bases). Trimming left V 7 bases short and J 1 base short, with 10 bases between. Germline lookup yields CDR1 SQVTM and CDR2 ANQGSEA. This CDR3 region has 12 residues.

A few counts support this clone. V usage is TRBV2 and J usage is TRBJ2-1, with 8 bases fitting TRBD1. Trimming cost V 1 base and J 2 bases; bases outside gene matches: 1. The CDR3 sequence is 15 residues long. From germline, CDR1 is SNHLY and CDR2 FYNNEI. The DNA for the CDR3 is TGTGCCAGCAGTGAAGACAGGGGGGCCTACAATGAGCAGTTCTTC. Its translation is CASSEDRGAYNEQFF.

This clone was observed a handful of times. V is TRBV27 and J is TRBJ1-2, with 11 bases identical to TRBD1. Germline trimming cut 4 bases from V and 3 bases from J; bases unmatched to any gene: 13. This CDR3 contains 18 residues. The germline V gene encodes CDR1 MNHEY and CDR2 SMNVEV (reference sequence). CDR3 amino acids: CASSSASGQGAIYYGYTF. In DNA, the CDR3 is TGTGCCAGCAGTTCGGCGAGTGGACAGGGGGCAATATACTATGGCTACACCTTC.

The sample holds a few counts of this clone. The chain recombines TRBV5-6 with TRBJ1-6; the D is unclear. The CDR3 is 14 residues long. V shed 2 bases and J shed 7 bases, with 10 bases lying between them. The V gene's germline CDR1 is SGHDT and CDR2 YYEEEE. DNA of the CDR3: TGTGCCAGCAGCTTACGGCAGGTGAATTCACCCCTCCACTTT. Amino acids: CASSLRQVNSPLHF.